Described below is a single T cell receptor (beta chain) sequence and its context. This clonotype was counted only a few times. Which antigen it targets is not known. Per-nucleotide qualities are absent, and no much larger clonotype sits a single base away. The sequencer listed for this sample is Illumina HiSeq 1500. TCRdb passed the public sequencing reads through fastp at Q25 and MiXCR, retaining productive beta sequences. Every entry covers one CDR3 protein and lists the most common genes and DNA from its rows. The sample yields about 770,000 distinct CDR3 sequences; around 29% were counted once. The top ten constitute about an eighth of the sample. The sample is drawn from a study of T cell repertoires in cytomegalovirus infection (dated by TCRdb to between 2018 and 2021). General notes on the study: Recently identified HLA-C-restricted CMV epitopes, whose presentation resists viral immunomodulation, were targeted by peptide stimulations together with well-studied HLA-B-restricted epitopes. The HLA type of each donor mattered for the analysis, because public TCR beta signatures pointed to carriage of CMV infection along with the matching HLA type. General findings and caveats noted by the study authors: In the ex vivo response, HLA-C-restricted CMV-specific TCR beta clonotypes were dominant, and in two of eight donors the single most frequent clonotype came from this HLA-C-restricted group. In both this cohort and an independent cohort of 350 or so donors, the cumulative frequency of public TCR beta family members distinguished carriers of CMV infection plus the relevant HLA type.

CDR3 length: 14 amino acids, cysteine to phenylalanine. The sequence is cut down to CDR3 DNA, 42 bases in frame from base 1. V lost 6 bases and J lost 7 bases; the stretch between them is 16 bases long. The germline V gene (reference sequence) gives CDR1 as LNHDA and CDR2 as SQIVND. The sample's treatment or condition, from its label and the paper: in vitro stimulation with specific CMV peptide epitopes to enrich CMV-specific T cells. The sequence links TRBV19 to TRBJ2-1; the D gene cannot be resolved reliably. The sequencing used cultured CD8+ T cells from PBMCs, collected from culture after CMV antigen stimulation. The sequence was obtained from a human donor in good health (CMV status not recorded). Some clones in this sample may be carry-over from other donors' samples. DNA sequence: TGTGCCAGTAGCATACAGCACTTCTATAATGAGCAGTTCTTC. Protein translation: CASSIQHFYNEQFF.